These 15 T cell receptor beta chains originate from one sample sequenced in a study of blood T cell repertoires in COVID-19. Sequenced by immunoSEQ multiplex PCR; TCRdb stores in-frame clones only, minus some. The sample includes about 97,000 clones, 70% to 85% of them seen just once. Sequencing was performed on peripheral blood. All receptors derive from a man between 65 and 79 years old with acute or convalescent COVID-19.

The rearrangement links TRBV10-3 to TRBJ2-3; no clear D gene. From germline, CDR1 is ENHRY and CDR2 SYGVKD. This CDR3 comprises 14 residues. Trimming took 0 bases from V and 0 from J, leaving 4 bases between them. The CDR3 coding sequence is TGTGCCATCAGTGAGTCCACTAGCACAGATACGCAGTATTTT. Protein product: CAISESTSTDTQYF.

The V gene is TRBV28, the J gene TRBJ1-6; TRBD1 might be the D (6 bases). Trimming pared 10 bases from V and 8 bases from J, leaving 18 bases between. Per germline, CDR1 MDHEN and CDR2 SYDVKM. This CDR3 is built from 14 residues. In DNA form, the CDR3 reads TGTGCCACCCCTGGACAGCGTGCTGATTCACCCCTCCACTTT. Amino acid sequence: CATPGQRADSPLHF. Variable domain in full (rest from reference TRBV28 and TRBJ1-6): DVKVTQSSRYLVKRTGEKVFLECVQDMDHENMFWYRQDPGLGLRLIYFSYDVKMKEKGDIPEGYSVSREKKERFSLILESASTNQTSMYLCATPGQRADSPLHFGNGTRLTVT.

The V call is TRBV5-6, the J call TRBJ2-3, with D uncertain. Germline lookup yields CDR1 SGHDT and CDR2 YYEEEE. V lost 2 bases and J lost 6, with 10 bases in between. The length of the CDR3 is 13 residues. The chain's CDR3 is CASSFGVEDTQYF. CDR3 in DNA: TGTGCCAGCAGCTTTGGAGTGGAGGATACGCAGTATTTT.

CDR3 loop: CAISGWGEVKDEQFF. The CDR3 DNA reads as TGTGCCATCAGTGGTTGGGGGGAGGTTAAGGATGAGCAGTTCTTC. This chain joins TRBV10-3 and TRBJ2-1, with TRBD2 as a possible D gene (6 bases). Trimming shortened V by 4 bases and J by 8 bases, and 18 bases separated the two germline ends. The CDR3 totals 15 residues. The germline gives CDR1 ENHRY, CDR2 SYGVKD.

The chain carries TRBV4-1 and TRBJ1-3, with D hard to call. The V end lost 3 bases, the J end lost 2 bases, and 11 bases lay between the germline ends. Germline-derived CDR1 and CDR2 are MGHRA and YSYEKL. This CDR3 contains 15 residues. The CDR3 here is CASSHFQNAGNTIYF. Written as DNA, the CDR3 is TGCGCCAGCAGCCACTTCCAGAACGCTGGAAACACCATATATTTT.

This rearrangement joins TRBV7-2 to TRBJ2-7, with 9 bases lining up with TRBD2. Germline CDR1 SGHTA, CDR2 FQGNSA. This CDR3 has 16 residues. With V trimmed by 4 bases and J by 4 bases, 11 bases remained unmatched. CDR3 residues: CASSYRRAAGGYEQYF. The CDR3 DNA follows: TGTGCCAGCAGCTATCGCCGGGCAGCGGGAGGTTACGAGCAGTACTTC.

The CDR3 loop is CSAAAGNTEAFF. CDR3 nucleotide sequence: TGCAGCGCGGCAGCAGGGAACACTGAAGCTTTCTTT. V is TRBV29-1 and J is TRBJ1-1; D gene ambiguous. Looked up from germline, CDR1 is SQVTM and CDR2 is ANQGSEA. This CDR3 is 12 amino acids long. V gave up 7 bases and J gave up 1 base, with 10 bases separating them. Combining the CDR3 with reference TRBV29-1 and TRBJ1-1 gives the whole variable domain SAVISQKPSRDICQRGTSLTIQCQVDSQVTMMFWYRQQPGQSLTLIATANQGSEATYESGFVIDKFPISRPNLTFSTLTVSNMSPEDSSIYLCSAAAGNTEAFFGQGTRLTVV.

The gene calls are TRBV28 and TRBJ1-5; D is perhaps TRBD1 (5 bases). Trimming removed 6 bases at V and 0 bases at J, with 18 bases between. Germline V gene data show CDR1 as MDHEN and CDR2 as SYDVKM. This CDR3 has 17 amino acids. CDR3 sequence: CASRRGPARYSNQPQHF. The CDR3 bases are TGTGCCAGCAGAAGGGGCCCTGCACGTTATAGCAATCAGCCCCAGCATTTT.

V and J are TRBV27 and TRBJ2-2; possible D gene TRBD1, 6 bases. CDR1 is MNHEY, CDR2 SMNVEV, per germline (reference sequence). The ends were cut back, 5 bases at V and 6 bases at J, with 16 bases in the middle. CDR3 size: 15 residues. DNA of the CDR3: TGTGCCAGCAGTCCCTCTTGGTCAGGGGCCGGGGAGCTGTTTTTT. It translates to CASSPSWSGAGELFF.

The chain joins TRBV7-2 to TRBJ1-2, with 7 positions matching TRBD1. Trimming cost V 3 bases and J 5 bases; bases outside gene matches: 3. This CDR3 spans 13 amino acids. CDR1 is SGHTA, CDR2 FQGNSA, per germline. The CDR3 loop is CASSLGTEYGYTF. The CDR3, as DNA: TGTGCCAGCAGCTTGGGGACAGAGTATGGCTACACCTTC.

V is TRBV9 and J is TRBJ1-1; weak D call: TRBD1 (5 bases). The CDR3 extends over 13 amino acids. Per germline, CDR1 SGDLS and CDR2 YYNGEE. Trimming removed 8 bases from V and 9 bases from J, with 20 bases in between. CDR3 sequence: CASSSGKEYKAFF. As DNA, the CDR3 is TGTGCCAGTTCCTCAGGGAAGGAGTATAAAGCTTTCTTT.

The chain has TRBV30 and TRBJ2-1; 7 nucleotides agree with TRBD2. CDR3 length equals 19 residues. V was pared by 3 bases and J by 1 base, with 18 bases of the junction left unmatched. From germline, CDR1 is GTSNPN and CDR2 SVGIG (reference sequence). The CDR3 loop is CAWSPPPEASGRSYNEQFF. The CDR3 bases are TGTGCCTGGAGCCCCCCCCCGGAGGCTAGCGGACGGTCCTACAATGAGCAGTTCTTC.

The gene calls are TRBV5-1 and TRBJ2-1; D is perhaps TRBD1 (5 bases). The CDR3 covers 13 residues. CDR1 is SGHRS, CDR2 YFSETQ, per germline. Trimming took off 2 bases at V and 9 bases at J, with 12 bases between the two ends. The chain's CDR3 is CASSFTLGAEQFF. The CDR3 DNA is TGCGCCAGCAGCTTTACTCTAGGGGCTGAGCAGTTCTTC.

This clone appeared a single time. The chain links TRBV4-3 to TRBJ1-2; D is ambiguous. The V end was cut by 0 bases, the J end by 1 base, with 6 bases between. This CDR3 has 14 residues. Looked up from germline, CDR1 is LGHNA and CDR2 is YSLEER. CDR3 protein: CASSQDAGNYGYTF. The CDR3 region has the DNA TGCGCCAGCAGCCAAGATGCGGGTAACTATGGCTACACCTTC.

The chain carries TRBV6-2 or TRBV6-3 and TRBJ1-2; 7 positions match TRBD1. The V gene's germline CDR1 is MNHEY and CDR2 SVGEGT. The CDR3 has 15 amino acids. V gave up 5 bases and J gave up 3 bases; unmatched junction bases: 9. As DNA, the CDR3 is TGTGCCAGCAGTCAAGAGGGCAGGGGGGACTATGGCTACACCTTC. Translated: CASSQEGRGDYGYTF.